This paragraph covers one TCR beta chain sequence. Generated by immunoSEQ multiplex PCR, the TCRdb table keeps only in-frame clones and is missing some. The table lists some 240,000 clones, about 86% of them singletons. This record belongs to a study of Tregs in tolerant kidney transplant recipients. The clonotype originates from a human donor in good health. Source material: CD4+ T cells from blood.

CDR3 DNA: TGTGCCAGCAGTAACAGGGGGCGAACAACTGAAGCTTTCTTT. It translates to CASSNRGRTTEAFF. The chain couples TRBV2 to TRBJ1-1; 9 bases agree with TRBD1. The CDR3 spans 14 residues. Germline V gene sequence: CDR1 SNHLY, CDR2 FYNNEI. Trimming at V came to 5 bases and at J to 5 bases, leaving 6 bases not matched to a gene.